This T cell receptor beta chain was sequenced for a study of control samples from healthy donors and cancer patients. CDR3 size: 17 residues. Unmatched junction bases numbered 7, after V lost 5 bases and J lost 2 bases. Germline CDR1 and CDR2: MNHEY and SMNVEV (reference sequence). Measured with immunoSEQ multiplex PCR; TCRdb has only the in-frame clones, and not every one. The table includes 400,000 to 450,000 clones, around 90% detected once. This clone occurred a few times. This receptor was obtained from a man between 35 and 55 years old with head and neck cancer. Sequenced input: PBMCs. V is TRBV27 and J is TRBJ2-7, with 15 nucleotides matching TRBD2. As DNA, the CDR3 is TGTGCCAGCAGTGGTGGACTAGCGGGAGGGCCGGCCTACGAGCAGTACTTC. It translates to CASSGGLAGGPAYEQYF.